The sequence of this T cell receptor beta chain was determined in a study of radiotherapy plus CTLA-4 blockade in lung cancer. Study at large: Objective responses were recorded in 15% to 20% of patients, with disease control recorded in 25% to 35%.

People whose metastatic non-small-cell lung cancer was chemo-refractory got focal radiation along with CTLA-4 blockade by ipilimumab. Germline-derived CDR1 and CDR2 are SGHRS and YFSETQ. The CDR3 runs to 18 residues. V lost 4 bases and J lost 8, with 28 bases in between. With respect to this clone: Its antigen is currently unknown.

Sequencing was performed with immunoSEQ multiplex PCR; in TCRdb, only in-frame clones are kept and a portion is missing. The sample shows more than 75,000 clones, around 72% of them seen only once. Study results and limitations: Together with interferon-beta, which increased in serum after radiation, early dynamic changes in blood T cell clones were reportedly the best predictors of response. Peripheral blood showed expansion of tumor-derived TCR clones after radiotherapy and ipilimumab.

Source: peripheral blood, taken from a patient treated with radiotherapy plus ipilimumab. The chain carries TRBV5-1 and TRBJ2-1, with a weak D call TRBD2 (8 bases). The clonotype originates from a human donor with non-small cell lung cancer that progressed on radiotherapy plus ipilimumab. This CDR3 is CASSPTGSPAGVGDEQFF. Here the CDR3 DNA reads TGCGCCAGCAGCCCGACAGGGAGCCCAGCGGGAGTCGGAGATGAGCAGTTCTTC.